This is a list of T cell receptor beta chains from one sample in a study of T cell responses to AZD1222 COVID-19 vaccine. TCRdb's copy holds only in-frame clones and misses some; the assay was immunoSEQ multiplex PCR. This sample has 95,000 to 150,000 clones, with just over 90% found just once. The sequenced sample was peripheral blood, obtained 28 days after the second AZD1222 dose. Receptors were obtained from an adult who received the AZD1222 COVID-19 vaccine. CDR3s include the opening cysteine and the closing phenylalanine or tryptophan. Fields, in order: J gene, D gene, clone size, V gene, CDR3 protein, CDR3 DNA. The D gene is left open where the match is weak. The listing skips clone size in some rows; elsewhere it reads once, few, many or a size class.

TRBJ1-2 NA NA TRBV4-1 CASSQEGSYGYTF TGCGCCAGCAGCCAGGAAGGGAGCTATGGCTACACCTTC
TRBJ2-7 NA NA TRBV5-1 CASSLQGPSYEQYF TGCGCCAGCAGCCTTCAAGGGCCCTCCTACGAGCAGTACTTC
TRBJ2-7 TRBD1 NA TRBV9 CASSGGTGGNTYEQYF TGTGCCAGCAGCGGAGGGACAGGGGGAAATACCTACGAGCAGTACTTC
TRBJ1-5 NA NA TRBV20-1 CSAREGQPQHF TGCAGTGCTAGAGAGGGACAGCCCCAGCATTTT
TRBJ1-1 NA NA TRBV4-1 CASSQDGQANTEAFF TGCGCCAGCAGCCAAGATGGCCAGGCGAACACTGAAGCTTTCTTT
TRBJ1-1 TRBD1 NA TRBV10-3 CAISGYRGPVTEAFF TGTGCCATCAGTGGGTACAGGGGGCCGGTAACTGAAGCTTTCTTT
TRBJ2-1 NA NA TRBV5-8 CASRRAGLAREQFF TGTGCCAGTAGACGAGCTGGGTTGGCTCGGGAGCAGTTCTTC
TRBJ1-4 NA NA TRBV5-1 CASRLLLSNEKLFF TGCGCCAGCCGCTTATTGTTATCTAATGAAAAACTGTTTTTT
TRBJ2-2 TRBD2 NA TRBV5-6 CASSFGGAGELFF TGTGCCAGCAGCTTCGGGGGGGCCGGGGAGCTGTTTTTT
TRBJ1-2 NA NA TRBV7-9 CASSQGAILAYGYTF TGTGCCAGCAGCCAGGGTGCAATTTTAGCCTATGGCTACACCTTC
TRBJ2-1 TRBD2 NA TRBV27 CASRAGLAGGQEQFF TGTGCCAGCAGGGCAGGACTAGCGGGAGGGCAGGAGCAGTTCTTC
TRBJ1-1 TRBD1 NA TRBV5-1 CASSPSGTGRNTEAFF TGCGCCAGCAGCCCTTCCGGGACAGGGAGGAACACTGAAGCTTTCTTT
TRBJ2-1 NA NA TRBV4-3 CASSPRLAGVAYNEQFF TGCGCCAGCAGCCCCCGACTAGCAGGGGTGGCCTACAATGAGCAGTTCTTC
TRBJ2-1 NA NA TRBV18 CASSPPPQASNEQFF TGTGCCAGCTCACCACCCCCTCAGGCATCCAATGAGCAGTTCTTC
TRBJ2-2 TRBD2 NA TRBV18 CASSPAGASGSGELFF TGTGCCAGCTCACCAGCCGGGGCTAGCGGCAGCGGGGAGCTGTTTTTT
TRBJ1-2 NA NA TRBV13 CASSSRTLYGYTF TGTGCCAGCAGCTCCAGGACCCTCTATGGCTACACCTTC
TRBJ1-1 NA NA TRBV5-4 CASSRGGGTVGNTEAFF TGTGCCAGCAGCCGTGGGGGGGGGACTGTCGGGAACACTGAAGCTTTCTTT
TRBJ2-7 TRBD2 NA TRBV7-9 CASSRLAGLGEQYF TGTGCCAGCAGCCGACTAGCGGGATTAGGGGAGCAGTACTTC
TRBJ2-5 TRBD2 once TRBV7-3 CASSLSGRETQYF TGTGCCAGCAGCCTCAGCGGGAGAGAGACCCAGTACTTC
TRBJ2-2 NA NA TRBV6-5 CASSWYRANTGELFF TGTGCCAGCAGTTGGTATAGGGCCAACACCGGGGAGCTGTTTTTT
TRBJ2-3 NA NA TRBV7-9 CASSFLGSLTDTQYF TGTGCCAGCAGTTTTTTGGGGTCCCTCACAGATACGCAGTATTTT
TRBJ2-1 TRBD2 NA TRBV7-3 CASSLTGGTSGTNEQFF TGTGCCAGCAGCTTAACGGGTGGGACTAGCGGGACCAATGAGCAGTTCTTC
TRBJ1-6 NA NA TRBV5-6 CASSLRGSPLHF TGTGCCAGCAGCTTGAGAGGTTCACCCCTCCACTTT
TRBJ1-6 NA NA TRBV10-3 CAISEGEANSPLHF TGTGCCATCAGTGAGGGGGAAGCTAATTCACCCCTCCACTTT
TRBJ1-1 NA NA TRBV6-5 CATQGWGNTEAFF TGTGCCACCCAGGGGTGGGGGAACACTGAAGCTTTCTTT
TRBJ1-2 NA few TRBV2 CASSEATEGARGYTF TGTGCCAGCAGTGAAGCGACGGAAGGGGCGCGTGGCTACACCTTC
TRBJ2-3 NA NA TRBV6-5 CASSYSGPGVDTQYF TGTGCCAGCAGTTACTCAGGTCCCGGGGTGGATACGCAGTATTTT
TRBJ1-1 NA NA TRBV7-8 CASSSSLNTEAFF TGTGCCAGCAGCTCGAGTCTGAACACTGAAGCTTTCTTT
TRBJ1-1 NA NA TRBV7-9 CASSLVGNTEAFF TGTGCCAGCAGCTTAGTAGGGAACACTGAAGCTTTCTTT
TRBJ2-1 NA NA TRBV7-2 CASSLGARDPNNEQFF TGTGCCAGCAGCTTAGGGGCGCGGGACCCGAACAATGAGCAGTTCTTC
TRBJ1-1 NA NA TRBV6-5 CASLGSDSETGGAFF TGTGCCAGCCTTGGTTCGGACTCCGAGACCGGCGGAGCTTTCTTT
TRBJ1-2 TRBD1 once TRBV4-3 CASSRGQDRSYGYTF TGCGCCAGCAGCCGGGGACAGGATAGGAGCTATGGCTACACCTTC
TRBJ1-4 NA NA TRBV6-5 CASRTGPNEKLFF TGTGCCAGCAGAACAGGGCCAAATGAAAAACTGTTTTTT
TRBJ2-3 TRBD2 NA TRBV6-2/TRBV6-3 CASSSAGTSGGIPTDTQYF TGTGCCAGCAGTTCTGCCGGGACTAGCGGCGGTATTCCCACAGATACGCAGTATTTT
TRBJ1-1 NA NA TRBV7-9 CASSLNGGSEAFF TGTGCCAGCAGCTTAAACGGGGGTAGCGAAGCTTTCTTT
TRBJ2-5 TRBD1 once TRBV11-1 CASSFGQAQETQYF TGTGCCAGCAGCTTCGGACAGGCCCAAGAGACCCAGTACTTC
TRBJ2-7 NA NA TRBV13 CASSLDGGSSYEQYF TGTGCCAGCAGCTTAGACGGTGGAAGCTCCTACGAGCAGTACTTC
TRBJ2-5 NA NA TRBV7-9 CASSLAMGTETQYF TGTGCCAGCAGCTTAGCTATGGGAACGGAGACCCAGTACTTC
TRBJ2-6 TRBD1 NA TRBV5-1 CASSFQGASRSGANVLTF TGCGCCAGCAGCTTCCAGGGGGCGAGTAGGTCCGGGGCCAACGTCCTGACTTTC
TRBJ1-1 NA NA TRBV4-3 CASSQDWRTANTEAFF TGCGCCAGCAGCCAAGATTGGAGGACGGCGAACACTGAAGCTTTCTTT
TRBJ2-3 TRBD2 once TRBV9 CASSVGLTSIPDTQYF TGTGCCAGCAGCGTAGGTTTGACTAGCATCCCAGATACGCAGTATTTT
TRBJ1-2 NA NA TRBV13 CASSEWAPRTAQGYTF TGTGCCAGCAGCGAATGGGCCCCCAGGACAGCCCAAGGATACACCTTC
TRBJ2-3 TRBD1 NA TRBV15 CATSRGDSSTDTQYF TGTGCCACCAGCAGAGGGGACAGCAGCACAGATACGCAGTATTTT
TRBJ1-2 NA once TRBV7-9 CASSSLTDRFNYGYTF TGTGCCAGCAGCTCCCTGACAGACCGCTTTAACTATGGCTACACCTTC
TRBJ1-4 NA NA TRBV11-2 CASSSIQGKGFQKLFF TGTGCCAGCAGCTCAATCCAGGGGAAGGGCTTCCAAAAACTGTTTTTT